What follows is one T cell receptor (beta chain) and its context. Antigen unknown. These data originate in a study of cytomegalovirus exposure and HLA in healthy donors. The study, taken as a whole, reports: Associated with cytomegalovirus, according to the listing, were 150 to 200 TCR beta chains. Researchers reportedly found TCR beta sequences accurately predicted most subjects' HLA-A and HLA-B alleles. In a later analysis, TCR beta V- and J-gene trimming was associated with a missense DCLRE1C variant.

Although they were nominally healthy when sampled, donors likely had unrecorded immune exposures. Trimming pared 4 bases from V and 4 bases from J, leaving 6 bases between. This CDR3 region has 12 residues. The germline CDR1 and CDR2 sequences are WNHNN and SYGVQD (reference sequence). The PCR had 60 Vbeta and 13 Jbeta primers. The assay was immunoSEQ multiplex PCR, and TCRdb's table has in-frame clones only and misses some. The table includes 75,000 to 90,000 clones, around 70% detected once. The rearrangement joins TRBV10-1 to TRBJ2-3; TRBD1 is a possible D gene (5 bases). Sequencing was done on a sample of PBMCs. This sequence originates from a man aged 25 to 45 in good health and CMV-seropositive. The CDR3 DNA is TGCGCCAGCAGTGGGACACCAGATACGCAGTATTTT. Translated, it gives CASSGTPDTQYF.